These 11 T cell receptor beta chains share one sample of origin, sequenced in a study of OX40 agonist ivuxolimab in advanced cancers. TCRdb's copy holds only in-frame clones and misses some; the assay was immunoSEQ multiplex PCR. The sample holds under 15,000 clones, roughly 69% seen once. This sample comprised CD4+ or CD8+ T cells sorted from blood, obtained in a trial of the OX40 agonist ivuxolimab. Receptor source: an adult with an advanced solid tumor such as melanoma, head and neck, liver or kidney cancer.

The rearrangement links TRBV28 to TRBJ2-7, with a weak D call TRBD1 (6 bases). The germline V gene has CDR1 MDHEN and CDR2 SYDVKM. Trimming stripped 7 bases from V and 2 bases from J, with 21 bases between. CDR3 length equals 16 residues. This chain's CDR3 is CASTKITGIGPYEQYF. CDR3 DNA sequence: TGTGCCAGCACCAAAATTACAGGGATCGGGCCCTACGAGCAGTACTTC.

This clone was seen more than once but under ten times. This chain joins TRBV6-4 and TRBJ1-1; D remains ambiguous. CDR1 is MRHNA and CDR2 is SNTAGT in the germline V gene. This CDR3 region has 13 residues. Trimming took 0 bases from V and 2 from J, leaving 4 bases between them. The CDR3 sequence is CASSDSDNTEAFF. Written as DNA, the CDR3 is TGTGCCAGCAGTGACTCGGACAACACTGAAGCTTTCTTT.

J is TRBJ2-7 and V is TRBV10-3; D is ambiguous. The CDR3 has 13 residues. Trimming took 2 bases from V and 5 from J, leaving 10 bases between them. Germline lookup yields CDR1 ENHRY and CDR2 SYGVKD. The CDR3 DNA reads TGTGCCATCAGTGAGCCCCCATTGGACGAGCAGTACTTC. This codes for CAISEPPLDEQYF.

The chain links TRBV7-1 to TRBJ2-1; D is unresolved. TRBV7-1 is labeled an ORF, and its function is uncertain. V lost 2 bases to trimming and J lost 5 bases, with 7 bases between them. The CDR3 has 13 amino acids. The CDR3 DNA reads as TGTGCCAGCAGCTCAACTAACCACAATGAGCAGTTCTTC. Its protein is CASSSTNHNEQFF.

This clone was detected only a few times. The V and J genes are TRBV4-1 and TRBJ1-1; 8 nucleotides align to TRBD1. CDR3 length: 17 amino acids. V was pared by 3 bases and J by 1 base, with 10 bases of the junction left unmatched. Germline V lookup: CDR1 MGHRA, CDR2 YSYEKL. The DNA of the CDR3 is TGCGCCAGCAGCCACCCAGGGGGCCTGACCCCGAACACTGAAGCTTTCTTT. Translation: CASSHPGGLTPNTEAFF.

The CDR3 DNA follows: TGTGCCAGCAGCACTCACACCGGGGAGCTGTTTTTT. Translating gives CASSTHTGELFF. The chain joins TRBV5-4 to TRBJ2-2; D is ambiguous. Germline V gives CDR1 SGHNT, CDR2 YYREEE (reference sequence). This CDR3 contains 12 residues. V lost 4 bases and J lost 3, with 4 bases in between. Combining the CDR3 with reference TRBV5-4 and TRBJ2-2 gives the whole variable domain ETGVTQSPTHLIKTRGQQVTLRCSSQSGHNTVSWYQQALGQGPQFIFQYYREEENGRGNFPPRFSGLQFPNYSSELNVNALELDDSALYLCASSTHTGELFFGEGSRLTVL.

CDR3 region: CASSSGVGGMNTEAFF. In DNA form, the CDR3 reads TGTGCCAGCAGCTCAGGGGTAGGTGGGATGAACACTGAAGCTTTCTTT. The chain links TRBV9 to TRBJ1-1, with D perhaps TRBD1 (6 bases). CDR3 length: 16 amino acids. V gave up 4 bases and J gave up 0 bases, with 16 bases separating them. Looked up from germline, CDR1 is SGDLS and CDR2 is YYNGEE.

The J gene is TRBJ2-3, the V gene TRBV6-4; a possible D gene is TRBD2 (6 bases). Looked up from germline, CDR1 is MRHNA and CDR2 is SNTAGT. CDR3 length: 14 amino acids. Trimming took 9 bases from V and 0 from J, leaving 13 bases between them. The CDR3 here is CASESGTSTDTQYF. For the CDR3, the DNA is TGTGCCAGTGAGTCCGGGACTAGCACAGATACGCAGTATTTT.

This chain links TRBV27 with TRBJ2-3; D is perhaps TRBD2 (6 bases). Germline assignment: CDR1 MNHEY and CDR2 SMNVEV (reference sequence). The CDR3 covers 14 residues. Between the trimmed V and J ends, which lost 6 bases and 0 bases, there was a span of 10 bases. CDR3 residues: CASSQSGSTDTQYF. The CDR3 nucleotides read TGTGCCAGCAGCCAAAGCGGGAGCACAGATACGCAGTATTTT.

The sample holds a few counts of this clone. The chain joins TRBV6-1 to TRBJ2-7; 10 positions match TRBD2. Germline loops: CDR1 MNHNS, CDR2 SASEGT. J was trimmed by 2 bases and V by 1 base; bases with no gene match: 2. CDR3 length: 15 amino acids. As DNA, the CDR3 is TGTGCCAGCAGTGAAGGGCTAGCGGGAGCCTACGAGCAGTACTTC. It codes for CASSEGLAGAYEQYF.

The rearrangement joins TRBV6-5 to TRBJ2-5; 10 positions agree with TRBD2. The CDR3 runs 15 residues. Germline trimming cut 4 bases from V and 5 bases from J; bases unmatched to any gene: 7. Germline V gives CDR1 MNHEY, CDR2 SVGAGI. The CDR3 spells CASSWGASGSETQYF. The CDR3 bases are TGTGCCAGCAGTTGGGGGGCTAGCGGGAGTGAGACCCAGTACTTC.